This T cell receptor (beta chain) was sequenced in a study of T-cell reconstitution after alpha-beta-depleted transplantation in children. Points from the study as a whole: It was reported that alpha-beta T cells came from several hundred expanded graft clones (about two months after transplant).

V gave up 5 bases and J gave up 3 bases; unmatched junction bases: 7. This CDR3 is 15 amino acids long. This clonotype has more than one count but fewer than ten. Its antigen is not identified. Unique molecular identifiers were used to barcode this TCRbeta library. Via MiXCR, TCRdb re-called the PCR reads, giving one row per CDR3 protein. The sample lists about 870,000 distinct CDR3 sequences; about 16% were seen once. This TCR was recovered from a male patient between 5 and 17 years old who had a stem cell transplant for acute lymphoblastic leukemia, so the T cells may come from the graft donor. The gene calls are TRBV12-3 or TRBV12-4 and TRBJ1-1; TRBD1 aligns across 9 bases. The sample was PBMCs, mostly from graft donor cells, taken 360 days after TCRalphabeta/CD19-depleted stem cell transplant. CDR3 amino acids: CASSPGRDRDTEAFF. The CDR3 region has the DNA TGTGCCAGCAGTCCAGGCCGGGACAGGGACACTGAAGCTTTCTTT.